This T cell receptor (beta chain) was found in a study of T-cell memory formation after mild COVID-19. General study findings and limits: Balance between CD4 and CD8 was seen in clones contracting day 15 to 85, and a CD4+ lean was seen in later expanders. SARS-CoV-2 specificity was not confirmed for second-wave clones peaking on day 37.

TCRdb reanalysed the 5' RACE reads using MiXCR and keeps one entry per CDR3 protein. The sample comprises some 250,000 distinct CDR3 sequences, about a sixth of which are singletons, and 23% rests with the top ten. V lost 3 bases to trimming and J lost 2 bases, with 6 bases between them. CDR1 is SGHRS and CDR2 is YFSETQ in the germline V gene. The length of the CDR3 is 14 residues. As for this clonotype: Its antigen remains unidentified.

The chain is built from TRBV5-1 and TRBJ2-6; possibly TRBD1 for D (5 bases). The TCR sequence derives from a man aged 18 to 29 who had mild COVID-19 (a few samples of this study predate the infection). Cell type and time point are not known. The sample comprised PBMCs or a T cell subset sorted from them (not recorded which). DNA of the CDR3: TGCGCCAGCAGCTCGACAGCTGGGGCCAACGTCCTGACTTTC. This encodes CASSSTAGANVLTF.